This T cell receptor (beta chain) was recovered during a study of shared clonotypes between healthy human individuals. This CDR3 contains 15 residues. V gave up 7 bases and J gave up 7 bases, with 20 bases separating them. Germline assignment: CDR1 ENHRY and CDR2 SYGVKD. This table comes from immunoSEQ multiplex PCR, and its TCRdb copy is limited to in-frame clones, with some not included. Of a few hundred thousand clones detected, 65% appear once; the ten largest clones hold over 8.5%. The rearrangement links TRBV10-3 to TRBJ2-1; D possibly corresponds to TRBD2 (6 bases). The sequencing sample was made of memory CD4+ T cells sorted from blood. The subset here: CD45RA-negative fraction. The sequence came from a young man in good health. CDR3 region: CAINSGVSSWNEQFF. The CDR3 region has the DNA TGTGCCATCAATTCGGGAGTCTCCAGCTGGAATGAGCAGTTCTTC.